Listed below are T cell receptor beta chains from one sample, sequenced in a study of PD-L1 blockade in urothelial cancer. The data were produced by immunoSEQ multiplex PCR, yet TCRdb's version contains in-frame clones alone and is incomplete. This sample carries tens of thousands of clones, about 90% of them seen once, and the ten largest clones take less than 9.5%. The input for sequencing was PBMCs, taken around atezolizumab (anti-PD-L1) treatment. The source is a man aged 65 to 85 with urothelial cancer. The conserved cysteine and the conserved F or W are not part of the CDR3 here. The D gene is left open where the match is weak.

J | D | V | CDR3
TRBJ2-1 | TRBD2 | TRBV7-3 | ASSPMKAGGANEQF
TRBJ1-2 | - | TRBV7-2 | ASSLGSDGSYGYT
TRBJ2-3 | TRBD1 | TRBV7-6 | ASSPMDRGHRDTQY
TRBJ2-2 | - | TRBV28 | ASSLTARVPTGELF
TRBJ2-1 | TRBD2 | TRBV11-2 | ASSRRLAGVNNEQF
TRBJ2-3 | TRBD1 | TRBV6-1 | ASSERGRVDTQY
TRBJ2-7 | - | TRBV5-4 | ASSFSGSYEQY
TRBJ2-3 | TRBD2 | TRBV10-3 | AITPTSGRWDTQY
TRBJ1-5 | - | TRBV18 | ASSPIGQPQPQH
TRBJ2-1 | TRBD2 | TRBV5-1 | ASSDGGVNEQF
TRBJ2-1 | TRBD2 | TRBV5-8 | ASSLGVAGAYNEQF
TRBJ2-5 | - | TRBV5-4 | ASSLSGFSLKETQY
TRBJ1-2 | TRBD1 | TRBV27 | ASRRGQGAVGYT
TRBJ1-1 | - | TRBV6-6 | ASSFQGNTEAF
TRBJ2-5 | - | TRBV6-6 | ASISNPGNPETQY
TRBJ2-1 | TRBD1 | TRBV6-5 | ASSYVPGQGYNEQF
TRBJ2-7 | TRBD2 | TRBV7-9 | ASSSDLAGVRRY
TRBJ2-3 | - | TRBV5-1 | ASSSGSLGTDTQY
TRBJ2-7 | - | TRBV6-6 | ASSYSTNRYEQY
TRBJ2-7 | TRBD1 | TRBV6-5 | ASSQTGGSDEQY
TRBJ2-7 | - | TRBV5-5 | ASSLLSSGTTYEQY
TRBJ2-2 | - | TRBV11-2 | ASSLGAGRVDTGELF
TRBJ1-2 | - | TRBV7-9 | ASSSRDGYGYT
TRBJ1-2 | TRBD1 | TRBV27 | ASSRLDRGHGYT
TRBJ2-3 | TRBD2 | TRBV11-2 | ASSLGSGAVGTDTQY
TRBJ2-7 | - | TRBV27 | ASRSDPGYEQY
TRBJ2-1 | - | TRBV9 | ASSAQEGLRPNNEQF
TRBJ2-5 | - | TRBV19 | ASSMGGTSQETQY
TRBJ1-1 | - | TRBV19 | ASSPRRGGTEAF